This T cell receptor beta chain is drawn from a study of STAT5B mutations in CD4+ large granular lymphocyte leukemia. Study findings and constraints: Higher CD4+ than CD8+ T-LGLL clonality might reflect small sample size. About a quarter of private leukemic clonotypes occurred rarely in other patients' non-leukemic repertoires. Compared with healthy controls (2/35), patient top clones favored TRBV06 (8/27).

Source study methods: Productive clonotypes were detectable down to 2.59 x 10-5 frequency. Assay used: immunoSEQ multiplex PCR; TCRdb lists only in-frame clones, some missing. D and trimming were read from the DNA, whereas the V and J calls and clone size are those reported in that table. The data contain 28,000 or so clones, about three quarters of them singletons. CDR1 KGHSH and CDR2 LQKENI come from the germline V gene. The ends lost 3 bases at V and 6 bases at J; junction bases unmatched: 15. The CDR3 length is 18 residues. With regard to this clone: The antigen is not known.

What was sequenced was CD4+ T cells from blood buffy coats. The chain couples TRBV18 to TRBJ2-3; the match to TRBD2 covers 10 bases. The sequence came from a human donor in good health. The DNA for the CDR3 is TGTGCCAGCTCACCGGTTAGAGTTTCTAGCGGGAGACCGGATACGCAGTATTTT. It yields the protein CASSPVRVSSGRPDTQYF. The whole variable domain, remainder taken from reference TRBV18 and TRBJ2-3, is NAGVMQNPRHLVRRRGQEARLRCSPMKGHSHVYWYRQLPEEGLKFMVYLQKENIIDESGMPKERFSAEFPKEGPSILRIQQVVRGDSAAYFCASSPVRVSSGRPDTQYFGPGTRLTVL.